This T cell receptor beta chain was obtained from a study of blood T cell repertoires in COVID-19. Per the original methods: Amplification of reference gene primers was used by the study to estimate nucleated cell counts. TCRdb keeps only in-frame clones here, not all; method: immunoSEQ multiplex PCR. For V, J and clone size, that table is used; D and trimming come from the DNA. The sample records under 450,000 clones, roughly 90% being singletons. Germline lookup yields CDR1 MNHEY and CDR2 SVGAGI. The CDR3 has 14 residues. Trimming pared 0 bases from V and 4 bases from J, leaving 7 bases between. The genes are TRBV6-5 and TRBJ1-3; no clear D. This sequence was found in a middle-aged woman who had been exposed to COVID-19. The source material was PBMCs or T cells enriched from blood (not recorded which). CDR3 sequence reads: CASSYSTRGNTIYF. CDR3 nucleotide sequence: TGTGCCAGCAGTTACTCGACTAGGGGAAACACCATATATTTT.